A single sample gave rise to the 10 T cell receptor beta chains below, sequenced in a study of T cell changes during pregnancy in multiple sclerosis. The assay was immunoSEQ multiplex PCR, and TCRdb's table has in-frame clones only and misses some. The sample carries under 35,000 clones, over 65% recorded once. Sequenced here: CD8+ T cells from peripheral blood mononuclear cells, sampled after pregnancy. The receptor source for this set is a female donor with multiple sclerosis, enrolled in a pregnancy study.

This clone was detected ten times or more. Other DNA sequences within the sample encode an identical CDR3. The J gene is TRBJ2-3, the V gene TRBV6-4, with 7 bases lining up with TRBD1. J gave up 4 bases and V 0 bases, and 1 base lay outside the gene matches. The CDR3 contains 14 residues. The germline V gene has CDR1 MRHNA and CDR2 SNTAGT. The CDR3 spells CASSDSQGADTQYF. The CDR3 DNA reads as TGTGCCAGCAGTGACTCGCAGGGGGCAGATACGCAGTATTTT.

The CDR3 here is CASSEVSSGGYEQFF. The CDR3, as DNA: TGTGCCAGCAGTGAGGTGTCTAGCGGGGGGTATGAGCAGTTCTTC. The rearrangement joins TRBV6-1 to TRBJ2-1, with TRBD2 matching over 11 bases. Germline V lookup: CDR1 MNHNS, CDR2 SASEGT. The CDR3 loop spans 15 amino acids. V shed 3 bases and J 8 bases; nucleotides not matched to a gene: 6.

CDR3 DNA sequence: TGTGCCAGCAGCCATCGGACAGGGAAGGCAGGTAGCAATCAGCCCCAGCATTTT. It translates to CASSHRTGKAGSNQPQHF. V and J are TRBV11-2 and TRBJ1-5; the match to TRBD1 covers 8 bases. Germline CDR1 is SGHAT and CDR2 is FQNNGV. After removal of 5 bases from V and 0 bases from J, the junction contained 12 bases not matched to a gene. The CDR3 loop spans 18 amino acids.

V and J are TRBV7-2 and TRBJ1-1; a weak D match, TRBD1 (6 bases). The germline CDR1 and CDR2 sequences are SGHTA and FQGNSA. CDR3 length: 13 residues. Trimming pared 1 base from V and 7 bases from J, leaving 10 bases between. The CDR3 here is CASSLVGGNEAFF. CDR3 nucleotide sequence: TGTGCCAGCAGCTTAGTAGGGGGTAATGAAGCTTTCTTT.

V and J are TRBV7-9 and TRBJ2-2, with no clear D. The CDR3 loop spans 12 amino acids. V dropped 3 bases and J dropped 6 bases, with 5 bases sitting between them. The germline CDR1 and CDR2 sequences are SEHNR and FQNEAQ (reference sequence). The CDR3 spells CASSFYAGELFF. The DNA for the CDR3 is TGTGCCAGCAGCTTCTATGCCGGGGAGCTGTTTTTT.

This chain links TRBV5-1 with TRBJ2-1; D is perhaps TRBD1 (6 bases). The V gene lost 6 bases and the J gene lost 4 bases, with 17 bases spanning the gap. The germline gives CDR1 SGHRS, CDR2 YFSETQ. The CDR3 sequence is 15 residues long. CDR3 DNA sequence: TGCGCCAGCACCCCGACAGGCGCTACTTACAATGAGCAGTTCTTC. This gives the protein CASTPTGATYNEQFF.

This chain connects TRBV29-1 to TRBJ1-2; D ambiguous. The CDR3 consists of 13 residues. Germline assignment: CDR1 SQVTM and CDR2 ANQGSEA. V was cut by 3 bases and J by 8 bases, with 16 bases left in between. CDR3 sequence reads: CSVDTGSGRGYTF. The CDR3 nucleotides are TGCAGCGTTGATACCGGGAGCGGACGGGGCTACACCTTC.

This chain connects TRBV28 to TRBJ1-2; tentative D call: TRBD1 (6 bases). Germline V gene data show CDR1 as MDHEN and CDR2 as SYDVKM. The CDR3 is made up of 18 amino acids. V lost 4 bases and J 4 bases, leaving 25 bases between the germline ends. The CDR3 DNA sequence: TGTGCCAGCAGTTCCCGAAGGACAGTTTGGGGGAGTCGCTATGGCTACACCTTC. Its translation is CASSSRRTVWGSRYGYTF.

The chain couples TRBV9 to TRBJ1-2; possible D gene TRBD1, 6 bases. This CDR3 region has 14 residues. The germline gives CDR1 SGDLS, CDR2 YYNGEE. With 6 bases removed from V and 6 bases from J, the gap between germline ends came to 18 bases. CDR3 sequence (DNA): TGTGCCAGCACAAACAGGGTATTAAGGCATGGCTACACCTTC. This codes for CASTNRVLRHGYTF.

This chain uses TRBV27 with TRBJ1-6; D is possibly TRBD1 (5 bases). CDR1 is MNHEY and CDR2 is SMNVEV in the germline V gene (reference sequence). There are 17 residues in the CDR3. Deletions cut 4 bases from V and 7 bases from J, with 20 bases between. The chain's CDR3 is CASSSSPTALGNSPLHF. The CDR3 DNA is TGTGCCAGCAGTTCCTCCCCGACAGCCCTAGGAAATTCACCCCTCCACTTT.